Given below is one T cell receptor (beta chain) in context. Its matching antigen is unknown. This CDR3 is built from 13 residues. The ends were cut back, 7 bases at V and 3 bases at J, with 12 bases in the middle. Germline V gene sequence: CDR1 SGHAT, CDR2 FQNNGV. This record belongs to a study of T cell repertoires in cytomegalovirus infection. The overall study: The public TCR beta signatures pointed to both CMV infection and matching HLA type.

TCRdb re-derived calls from the reads in MiXCR, one entry per CDR3 protein. The top ten clones hold around 10% of a sample with 400,000 or so distinct CDR3 sequences, around 18% of them seen once. Study-wide results and caveats: HLA-C-restricted CMV clonotypes gave the most frequent clonotype in two of eight donors. Pooled public TCR beta family frequency picked out CMV carriers with the relevant HLA.

V usage is TRBV11-2 and J usage is TRBJ1-1; D is unclear. The sample was PBMCs. The source of this sequence is a human donor in good health (CMV status not recorded). Some clones in this sample may be carry-over from other donors' samples. CDR3: CASTPGPDTEAFF. The CDR3 nucleotides are TGTGCCAGCACCCCTGGTCCGGACACTGAAGCTTTCTTT.